This paragraph covers one T cell receptor beta chain sequence. Its antigen is unidentified. The data are from a study of cytomegalovirus exposure and HLA in healthy donors. Overall study results and limits: Analysis was carried out at a later point, and it linked a missense DCLRE1C variant to TCR beta V- and J-gene trimming.

PCR primers comprised 60 Vbeta and 13 Jbeta primers. Sequencing used immunoSEQ multiplex PCR; TCRdb keeps in-frame clones, though not all of them. The sample has roughly 110,000 clones, approximately 82% seen once. Trimming shortened V by 1 base and J by 0 bases, and 10 bases separated the two germline ends. The CDR3 contains 16 residues. Germline CDR1 SNHLY, CDR2 FYNNEI. Healthy bone marrow donors made up the cohort. This TCR derives from a man aged 35 to 55 in good health and CMV-seronegative. The genes are TRBV2 and TRBJ1-5; TRBD1 is a possible D gene (6 bases). The sample taken for sequencing was PBMCs. In DNA form, the CDR3 reads TGTGCCAGCAGTGAAGAGAGGACAGATAGCAATCAGCCCCAGCATTTT. Translated, it gives CASSEERTDSNQPQHF.